A selection of T cell receptor beta chains follows, all from one sample in a study of cytomegalovirus exposure and HLA in healthy donors. Measured with immunoSEQ multiplex PCR; TCRdb has only the in-frame clones, and not every one. The sample yields 70,000 to 95,000 clones, roughly 77% seen once. The specimen sequenced was PBMCs. Every receptor here comes from a man in his forties in good health and CMV-seronegative. Both conserved end residues are part of each CDR3. The D gene is left open where the match is weak. The size field is filled for only some rows; it gives once, few, many or a size class.

clone size	D gene	V gene	J gene	CDR3 length	CDR3 DNA	CDR3 protein
.	.	TRBV9	TRBJ1-3	15	TGTGCCAGCAGCACCGGGGGGGATCCAGGAAACACCATATATTTT	CASSTGGDPGNTIYF
.	.	TRBV2	TRBJ2-5	14	TGTGCCAGCACGCTCCGGGACTCGGGAGAGACCCAGTACTTC	CASTLRDSGETQYF
.	TRBD2	TRBV5-1	TRBJ2-7	19	TGCGCCAGCAGCTACACGATAGTGAGGACTAGCGGGAAGCACTCCGAGCAGTACTTC	CASSYTIVRTSGKHSEQYF
.	.	TRBV28	TRBJ2-3	12	TGTGCCAGCAGTTTATCGGGAGATACGCAGTATTTT	CASSLSGDTQYF
.	.	TRBV7-9	TRBJ2-3	14	TGTGCCAGCAGCTTACCACTCCGCACAGATACGCAGTATTTT	CASSLPLRTDTQYF
.	.	TRBV2	TRBJ2-3	15	TGTGCCAGCTCCGGGACACTAACTAGCACAGATACGCAGTATTTT	CASSGTLTSTDTQYF
.	.	TRBV28	TRBJ1-4	14	TGTGCCAGCAGTTTATTGGTAGGGAGGGAGAAACTGTTTTTT	CASSLLVGREKLFF
.	TRBD1	TRBV6-6	TRBJ2-7	16	TGTGCCAGCAGGCCCACCGGGACAGGGGTATCCTACGAGCAGTACTTC	CASRPTGTGVSYEQYF
.	TRBD2	TRBV6-1	TRBJ2-1	14	TGTGCCGCTTGGGATAGCGGGAGTAAATATGAGCAGTTCTTC	CAAWDSGSKYEQFF
.	TRBD1	TRBV28	TRBJ1-4	15	TGTGCCAGCACCGGGACAGGGGGCGCAAGGGAAAAACTGTTTTTT	CASTGTGGAREKLFF
.	.	TRBV2	TRBJ1-4	14	TGTGCCAGCAAGCTCGACAGCCAAAATGAAAAACTGTTTTTT	CASKLDSQNEKLFF
few	TRBD2	TRBV6-5	TRBJ2-7	16	TGTGCCAGCAGTTCCCGTAGCGGGAGGGACTCCTACGAGCAGTACTTC	CASSSRSGRDSYEQYF
once	.	TRBV30	TRBJ1-2	13	TGTGCCTGGAGTGCAAGGGGAGGGTACGGCTACACCTTC	CAWSARGGYGYTF
.	.	TRBV6-1	TRBJ1-5	15	TGTGCCAGCATGGGGGGATCCATACCCAATCAGCCCCAGCATTTT	CASMGGSIPNQPQHF